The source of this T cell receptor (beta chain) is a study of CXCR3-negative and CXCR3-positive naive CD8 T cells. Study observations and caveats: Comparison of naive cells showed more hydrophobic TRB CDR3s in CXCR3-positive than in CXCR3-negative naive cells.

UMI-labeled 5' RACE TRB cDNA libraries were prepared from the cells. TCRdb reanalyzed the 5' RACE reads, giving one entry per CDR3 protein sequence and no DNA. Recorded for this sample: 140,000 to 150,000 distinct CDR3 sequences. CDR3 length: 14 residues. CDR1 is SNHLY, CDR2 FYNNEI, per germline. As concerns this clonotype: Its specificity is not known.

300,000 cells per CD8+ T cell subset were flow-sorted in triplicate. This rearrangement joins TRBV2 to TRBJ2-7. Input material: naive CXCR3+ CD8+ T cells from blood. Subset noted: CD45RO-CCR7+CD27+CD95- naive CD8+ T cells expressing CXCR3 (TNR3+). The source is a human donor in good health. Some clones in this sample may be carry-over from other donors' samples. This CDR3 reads CASSENRDSYEQYF.